The following is a T cell receptor beta chain sequence with its context. Its cognate antigen is unknown. CDR3 length: 16 residues. Per germline, CDR1 SGHRS and CDR2 YFSETQ. With V trimmed by 0 bases and J by 6 bases, 9 bases remained unmatched. Produced via immunoSEQ multiplex PCR; TCRdb's table is partial and in-frame only. The table lists about 2.3 million clones, about nine tenths of them singletons, with about 0.41% in the top ten. This specimen belongs to a study of shared clonotypes between healthy human individuals. General study points: Owing to a small donor count, the genetic and exposure-history diversity represented was limited.

This rearrangement joins TRBV5-1 to TRBJ2-3; 8 nucleotides line up with TRBD2. Sequencing input: naive CD4+ T cells from PBMCs. Indicated subset: CD45RA+ positively selected. This clonotype was obtained from a man aged 18 to 29 in good health. Some clones in this sample may be carry-over from other donors' samples. CDR3 protein: CASSLGLAMGSDTQYF. Written as DNA, the CDR3 is TGCGCCAGCAGCTTGGGACTAGCGATGGGTTCGGATACGCAGTATTTT.